The 20 T cell receptor beta chains given below trace back to one sample, sequenced in a study of blood T cell repertoires in COVID-19. Method: immunoSEQ multiplex PCR; TCRdb's copy keeps in-frame clones and lacks some. The sample lists 200,000 to 250,000 clones; around nine tenths were seen once. Source material: PBMCs or T cells enriched from blood (not recorded which). All receptors come from a woman aged 30 to 39 who had been exposed to COVID-19.

This clone was picked up one time. V gene TRBV6-4 combines with J gene TRBJ2-1; D gene ambiguous. The germline V gene has CDR1 MRHNA and CDR2 SNTAGT. V lost 3 bases, J lost 8 bases, and 14 bases lay in between. The CDR3 runs 14 residues. CDR3 loop: CASSENPAFDEQFF. Written as DNA, the CDR3 is TGTGCCAGCAGTGAAAATCCAGCGTTCGATGAGCAGTTCTTC.

The rearrangement links TRBV5-8 to TRBJ2-3; D is possibly TRBD2 (6 bases). The CDR3 totals 16 residues. V lost 0 bases and J 0 bases, leaving 11 bases between the germline ends. CDR1 and CDR2 from the germline V gene are SGHTS and YDEGEE. The CDR3 DNA reads as TGTGCCAGCAGCTTGGGTCGAAGCGGGAGCACAGATACGCAGTATTTT. Translating it yields CASSLGRSGSTDTQYF.

This chain joins TRBV7-2 and TRBJ1-2; tentatively, D is TRBD1 (5 bases). Germline V gene data show CDR1 as SGHTA and CDR2 as FQGNSA. This CDR3 contains 13 residues. V was clipped by 4 bases and J by 7 bases, with 13 bases between them. The CDR3 nucleotides are TGTGCCAGCAGCTCGCAGGGTTGGCGTGGCTACACCTTC. As protein: CASSSQGWRGYTF.

The genes are TRBV9 and TRBJ2-1; no firm D call. This CDR3 has 16 residues. In germline, CDR1 is SGDLS, CDR2 YYNGEE. V was cut by 4 bases and J by 4 bases, with 18 bases left in between. The CDR3 protein is CASSPRRAQRYNEQFF. Written as DNA, the CDR3 is TGTGCCAGCAGCCCCCGCCGCGCCCAAAGATACAATGAGCAGTTCTTC.

The CDR3: CASSHTKGLAYTGELFF. CDR3 nucleotide sequence: TGTGCCAGCAGCCATACAAAGGGACTAGCGTACACCGGGGAGCTGTTTTTT. The rearrangement joins TRBV7-9 to TRBJ2-2, with 10 bases fitting TRBD2. Germline trimming cut 5 bases from V and 3 bases from J; bases unmatched to any gene: 9. The CDR3 sequence is 17 residues long. CDR1 is SEHNR and CDR2 is FQNEAQ in the germline V gene (reference sequence). Supplemented by reference TRBV7-9 and TRBJ2-2, the full variable domain reads DTGVSQNPRHKITKRGQNVTFRCDPISEHNRLYWYRQTLGQGPEFLTYFQNEAQLEKSRLLSDRFSAERPKGSFSTLEIQRTEQGDSAMYLCASSHTKGLAYTGELFFGEGSRLTVL.

The chain carries TRBV5-6 and TRBJ1-5; D is uncertain. The germline CDR1 and CDR2 sequences are SGHDT and YYEEEE. The V end lost 0 bases, the J end lost 3 bases, and 7 bases lay between the germline ends. This CDR3 comprises 14 residues. Here the CDR3 DNA reads TGTGCCAGCAGCTTGGGGCAGTTCAATCAGCCCCAGCATTTT. It is translated as CASSLGQFNQPQHF.

This chain joins TRBV18 and TRBJ1-4; 10 nucleotides match TRBD1. J lost 8 bases, V lost 0 bases, and 3 bases had no gene match. Germline CDR1 is KGHSH and CDR2 is LQKENI. CDR3 length equals 15 residues. This CDR3 reads CASSPPGQGREKLFF. CDR3 nucleotide sequence: TGTGCCAGCTCACCACCGGGACAGGGGAGGGAAAAACTGTTTTTT.

The CDR3 bases are TGTGCCAGCAGCTATACTAGCGGCCTAACGTACAATGAGCAGTTCTTC. Protein: CASSYTSGLTYNEQFF. The V call is TRBV27, the J call TRBJ2-1; 8 positions agree with TRBD2. This CDR3 is 16 amino acids long. Per the germline V gene, CDR1 is MNHEY and CDR2 is SMNVEV (reference sequence). V lost 6 bases to trimming and J lost 4 bases; unmatched junction nucleotides: 11.

V is TRBV18 and J is TRBJ2-2; 11 positions match TRBD2. The CDR3 totals 16 residues. Trimming removed 3 bases from V and 3 bases from J; junction bases left unmatched: 3. Germline CDR1 reads KGHSH; CDR2 reads LQKENI. The CDR3 sequence: CASSPGLAGYTGELFF. The CDR3 nucleotides read TGTGCCAGCTCACCTGGACTAGCGGGCTACACCGGGGAGCTGTTTTTT.

The genes are TRBV2 and TRBJ2-7; D might be TRBD2 (6 bases). Trimming left V 2 bases short and J 6 bases short, with 17 bases between. This CDR3 contains 15 residues. Germline V lookup: CDR1 SNHLY, CDR2 FYNNEI. CDR3 nucleotides: TGTGCCAGCAGTGAAATTCCGGGAATGGGGGGCGAGCAGTACTTC. The encoded protein is CASSEIPGMGGEQYF.

The chain combines TRBV6-5 with TRBJ1-2, with a tentative D call TRBD1 (6 bases). The CDR3 has 13 residues. V was trimmed by 6 bases and J by 8 bases, leaving 16 bases between them. The germline gives CDR1 MNHEY, CDR2 SVGAGI. The CDR3 sequence is CASRRYRQAGYTF. The CDR3 bases are TGTGCCAGCAGAAGATACCGACAGGCGGGCTACACCTTC.

This chain connects TRBV3-1 (or the pseudogene TRBV3-2) to TRBJ2-7, with 11 bases identical to TRBD2. V lost 8 bases, J lost 3 bases, and 6 bases stayed unmatched. CDR3 size: 14 residues. Germline assignment: CDR1 LGHDT and CDR2 YNNKEL (reference sequence). CDR3 coding DNA: TGTGCCAGCTTGTCTAGCGGGAGGAGCTACGAGCAGTACTTC. Its protein product is CASLSSGRSYEQYF.

V usage is TRBV5-1 and J usage is TRBJ2-7; D uncertain. The CDR3 has 12 residues. The V end lost 0 bases, the J end lost 5 bases, and 6 bases lay between the germline ends. CDR1 is SGHRS, CDR2 YFSETQ, per germline. CDR3: CASSLVSDEQYF. The CDR3 DNA reads as TGCGCCAGCAGCTTGGTCAGTGACGAGCAGTACTTC.

The chain links TRBV10-3 to TRBJ2-3; TRBD2 agrees at 8 bases. Germline CDR1 and CDR2: ENHRY and SYGVKD. The CDR3 loop spans 14 amino acids. V dropped 8 bases and J dropped 4; count of bases not matched to a gene: 8. The CDR3 nucleotides read TGTGCCATCTCCAGCGGGAGAACCGCAGATACGCAGTATTTT. This gives the protein CAISSGRTADTQYF.

CDR3 nucleotide sequence: TGTGCCAGCAGCCCTGCGGGACAGGGCTACGAGCAGTACTTC. It encodes CASSPAGQGYEQYF. The chain recombines TRBV28 with TRBJ2-7; TRBD1 aligns across 9 bases. Unmatched junction bases numbered 6, after V lost 6 bases and J lost 3 bases. Looked up from germline, CDR1 is MDHEN and CDR2 is SYDVKM. The CDR3 extends over 14 amino acids.

The rearrangement joins TRBV24-1 to TRBJ1-2; no firm D call. V was cut by 4 bases and J by 4 bases, with 15 bases left in between. The CDR3 is 15 amino acids. Germline CDR1 and CDR2: KGHDR and SFDVKD. The CDR3, as DNA: TGTGCCACCAGTGACCGCAGTACAGATGGCTATGGCTACACCTTC. Amino acid sequence: CATSDRSTDGYGYTF.

The V gene is TRBV11-1, the J gene TRBJ2-1, with 13 bases that match TRBD2. This CDR3 region has 16 residues. The germline gives CDR1 SGHAT, CDR2 FQDESV (reference sequence). With 4 bases clipped from V and 6 bases from J, the junction kept 6 bases outside the gene matches. In DNA form, the CDR3 reads TGTGCCAGCAGCTATATTGGGACTAGCGGGACCAATGAGCAGTTCTTC. Translating gives CASSYIGTSGTNEQFF. Combining the CDR3 with reference TRBV11-1 and TRBJ2-1 gives the whole variable domain EAEVAQSPRYKITEKSQAVAFWCDPISGHATLYWYRQILGQGPELLVQFQDESVVDDSQLPKDRFSAERLKGVDSTLKIQPAELGDSAMYLCASSYIGTSGTNEQFFGPGTRLTVL.

The chain has TRBV30 and TRBJ2-2; D call uncertain. CDR3 length equals 12 residues. Germline V lookup: CDR1 GTSNPN, CDR2 SVGIG (reference sequence). The V gene lost 7 bases and the J gene lost 9 bases, with 15 bases spanning the gap. DNA for the CDR3: TGTGCCTTAGCCAAGCAGAACTGGGAGCTGTTTTTT. It is translated as CALAKQNWELFF.

The chain recombines TRBV7-3 with TRBJ2-3; a weak D match, TRBD2 (5 bases). CDR1 and CDR2 (germline): SGHTA, FQGTGA. This CDR3 has 15 amino acids. V was cut by 5 bases and J by 3 bases, with 15 bases left in between. This CDR3 reads CASSRGNIGTDTQYF. In nucleotides, the CDR3 is TGTGCCAGCAGCCGAGGGAACATAGGAACAGATACGCAGTATTTT.

The genes are TRBV2 and TRBJ1-4; D is possibly TRBD1 (6 bases). CDR1 SNHLY and CDR2 FYNNEI come from the germline V gene. V dropped 6 bases and J dropped 0 bases, with 11 bases sitting between them. The length of the CDR3 is 15 residues. The CDR3 spells CASRARTATNEKLFF. DNA for the CDR3: TGTGCCAGCAGAGCAAGGACAGCAACTAATGAAAAACTGTTTTTT.